This T cell receptor (beta chain) was identified in a study of beta chain features in type 1 diabetes. Study-level results: Type 1 diabetes patients had TCRB CDR3s that were shorter (moderately but significantly so) in all four CD4+ subsets.

The authors reverse transcribed all of the isolated RNA, so sequencing captured expressed TCRB transcripts. TCRdb's copy holds only in-frame clones and misses some; the assay was immunoSEQ multiplex PCR. This sample yields 240,000 or so clones, of which about 15% are seen a single time; roughly 0.019% belongs to the top ten. This clone was observed a handful of times. What it binds is not known. Germline V gene data show CDR1 as SGHAT and CDR2 as FQNNGV. CDR3 size: 15 residues. V lost 1 base to trimming and J lost 2 bases, with 11 bases between them. Sequenced: naive CD4+ T cells from blood. The V call is TRBV11-2, the J call TRBJ1-1; D not resolved. This sequence was found in a man younger than 45 with type 1 diabetes. The CDR3 sequence: CASSLGQVLNTEAFF. The CDR3 nucleotides read TGTGCCAGCAGCTTAGGTCAGGTCCTAAACACTGAAGCTTTCTTT.